A selection of T cell receptor beta chains follows, all from one sample in a study of blood T cells in healthy people across ages. One entry per CDR3 protein, called by TCRdb with MiXCR from the 5' RACE reads. The data contain about 1,500,000 distinct CDR3 sequences, 28% of them singletons. Sequencing was performed on blood. The receptors were sampled from a woman aged 25 to 39 in good health. Both conserved end residues are part of each CDR3. Each record gives: J gene, V gene, D gene, clone size, CDR3 protein, CDR3 DNA. The D gene is left open where the match is weak. Size is omitted from some rows. Given values are once, few, many or a class for expanded clones.

J: TRBJ2-7; V: TRBV7-2; D: -; size: -; CDR3: CASSFQWGGEQYF; DNA: TGTGCCAGCAGCTTCCAATGGGGAGGTGAGCAGTACTTC
J: TRBJ1-6; V: TRBV20-1; D: -; size: -; CDR3: CSARAGARGDSPLHF; DNA: TGCAGTGCTAGAGCCGGGGCCCGCGGGGATTCACCCCTCCACTTT
J: TRBJ2-5; V: TRBV24-1; D: -; size: -; CDR3: CATSGPTGKSWETQYF; DNA: TGTGCCACCAGCGGGCCTACAGGGAAAAGTTGGGAGACCCAGTACTTC
J: TRBJ2-7; V: TRBV9; D: -; size: few; CDR3: CASSPQQGFGYEQYF; DNA: TGTGCCAGCAGCCCCCAGCAGGGGTTTGGGTACGAGCAGTACTTC
J: TRBJ2-3; V: TRBV12-3/TRBV12-4; D: -; size: many; CDR3: CASSLSADTQYF; DNA: TGTGCCAGCAGTTTATCGGCAGATACGCAGTATTTT
J: TRBJ2-7; V: TRBV7-3; D: -; size: few; CDR3: CASSSTRSGLGEQYF; DNA: TGTGCCAGCAGCTCCACCAGGTCAGGGTTGGGCGAGCAGTACTTC
J: TRBJ2-3; V: TRBV5-6; D: -; size: -; CDR3: CASSANAYTQYF; DNA: TGTGCCAGCAGCGCTAACGCTTATACGCAGTATTTT
J: TRBJ1-6; V: TRBV2; D: -; size: -; CDR3: CASSNGRTNSPLHF; DNA: TGTGCCAGCAGTAACGGCAGGACTAATTCACCCCTCCACTTT
J: TRBJ1-2; V: TRBV20-1; D: -; size: few; CDR3: CSAPPGSYGYTF; DNA: TGCAGTGCTCCTCCGGGGTCCTATGGCTACACCTTC
J: TRBJ2-3; V: TRBV5-1; D: -; size: few; CDR3: CASREARTAGGDTQYF; DNA: TGCGCCAGCAGAGAAGCACGGACCGCCGGTGGGGATACGCAGTATTTT
J: TRBJ1-1; V: TRBV29-1; D: TRBD1; size: -; CDR3: CSGGQGARTEAFF; DNA: TGCAGCGGAGGACAGGGGGCGAGAACTGAAGCTTTCTTT
J: TRBJ1-2; V: TRBV18; D: -; size: few; CDR3: CASSHDRPPANYGYTF; DNA: TGTGCCAGCTCACACGACAGACCACCTGCTAACTATGGCTACACCTTC
J: TRBJ1-2; V: TRBV7-2; D: TRBD1; size: -; CDR3: CASSPRGQLKGYTF; DNA: TGTGCCAGCAGCCCCCGGGGACAGCTCAAGGGCTACACCTTC
J: TRBJ2-7; V: TRBV2; D: -; size: -; CDR3: CASRALPGERGQYF; DNA: TGTGCCAGCAGGGCTCTTCCGGGAGAGAGAGGGCAGTACTTC
J: TRBJ2-3; V: TRBV18; D: TRBD2; size: few; CDR3: CASSPPWSGARDTQYF; DNA: TGTGCCAGCTCGCCCCCATGGAGCGGGGCCCGGGATACGCAGTATTTT